The rows below give T cell receptor beta chains drawn from one sample of a study of T cells in Graves' hyperthyroidism and ophthalmopathy. TCRdb recomputed calls from the multiplex PCR reads with MiXCR, one row per CDR3 protein. This table has hundreds of thousands of distinct CDR3 sequences, around 20% appearing once. Specimen: blood. The receptors were sampled from a man aged 30 to 39 with Graves' ophthalmopathy. The CDR3 runs from the conserved cysteine through the conserved F or W. D genes are given only for firm matches. The size field is filled for only some rows; it gives once, few, many or a size class.

clone_size: .
v_call: TRBV2
d_call: TRBD1
j_call: TRBJ2-1
cdr3_nt: TGTGCCAGCAGGGCCGGGACAGGGGTTGAGCAGTTCTTC
cdr3_aa: CASRAGTGVEQFF

clone_size: few
v_call: TRBV6-1
d_call: TRBD1
j_call: TRBJ1-5
cdr3_nt: TGTGCCTGCAGTGAAGCAGGGGGCCGAGAGCCCCAGCATTTT
cdr3_aa: CACSEAGGREPQHF

clone_size: many
v_call: TRBV28
d_call: TRBD1
j_call: TRBJ2-5
cdr3_nt: TGTGCCAGCAGTCACCTCTCAAACGACAGGGGGCGAGAGACCCAGTACTTC
cdr3_aa: CASSHLSNDRGRETQYF

clone_size: many
v_call: TRBV20-1
d_call: TRBD2
j_call: TRBJ2-5
cdr3_nt: TGCAGTGCTAGGGTAGCTAGCGGGAGTTTGGAGACCCAGTACTTC
cdr3_aa: CSARVASGSLETQYF

clone_size: few
v_call: TRBV2
d_call: .
j_call: TRBJ2-7
cdr3_nt: TGTGCCAGCAGTGAAGGGGCTAGCGTCTCCTACGAGCAGTACTTC
cdr3_aa: CASSEGASVSYEQYF

clone_size: .
v_call: TRBV20-1
d_call: .
j_call: TRBJ1-1
cdr3_nt: TGCAGTGCTCCCGAGCCAGAGAGATTAACCACTGAAGCTTTCTTT
cdr3_aa: CSAPEPERLTTEAFF

clone_size: .
v_call: TRBV5-1
d_call: .
j_call: TRBJ1-2
cdr3_nt: TGCGCCAGCAGCGCAGACGTAAACTATGGCTACACCTTC
cdr3_aa: CASSADVNYGYTF

clone_size: .
v_call: TRBV28
d_call: TRBD1
j_call: TRBJ2-1
cdr3_nt: TGTGCCAGCAGTGAGGTCACAGGGGTACCCTACAATGAGCAGTTCTTC
cdr3_aa: CASSEVTGVPYNEQFF

clone_size: few
v_call: TRBV4-1
d_call: .
j_call: TRBJ2-7
cdr3_nt: TGCGCCAGCAGCCAAGATGGAGGCGGGACCTACGAGCAGTACTTC
cdr3_aa: CASSQDGGGTYEQYF

clone_size: .
v_call: TRBV9
d_call: .
j_call: TRBJ1-1
cdr3_nt: TGTGCCAGCAGCGACCACAGGGTTGGAGGGACTGAAGCTTTCTTT
cdr3_aa: CASSDHRVGGTEAFF

clone_size: .
v_call: TRBV4-2
d_call: TRBD1
j_call: TRBJ1-1
cdr3_nt: TGTGCCAGCAGCCAAGAAGCCCGGGACAGACCTGAAGCTTTCTTT
cdr3_aa: CASSQEARDRPEAFF

clone_size: few
v_call: TRBV10-3
d_call: .
j_call: TRBJ2-7
cdr3_nt: TGTGCCATCAGTGAGGTTGGTGGCAGCTCCTACGAGCAGTACTTC
cdr3_aa: CAISEVGGSSYEQYF

clone_size: .
v_call: TRBV20-1
d_call: .
j_call: TRBJ2-5
cdr3_nt: TGCAGTGTGGCCCCCCAAGAGACCCAGTACTTC
cdr3_aa: CSVAPQETQYF

clone_size: few
v_call: TRBV3-1
d_call: .
j_call: TRBJ2-5
cdr3_nt: TGTGCCAGCAGCCACTCCAGCCAAGAGACCCAGTACTTC
cdr3_aa: CASSHSSQETQYF

clone_size: few
v_call: TRBV18
d_call: TRBD1
j_call: TRBJ1-5
cdr3_nt: TGTGCCAGCTCACAAGCCACCGGGACAGGGCTCAATCAGCCCCAGCATTTT
cdr3_aa: CASSQATGTGLNQPQHF

clone_size: few
v_call: TRBV20-1
d_call: .
j_call: TRBJ2-7
cdr3_nt: TGCAGTGTTAACCTGGGACTCGGAAAAATCTCCTACGAGCAGTACTTC
cdr3_aa: CSVNLGLGKISYEQYF

clone_size: .
v_call: TRBV20-1
d_call: .
j_call: TRBJ1-2
cdr3_nt: TGCAGTGCTAGAGCGCGGGGGGGGTTCTATGGCTACACCTTC
cdr3_aa: CSARARGGFYGYTF

clone_size: many
v_call: TRBV6-5
d_call: .
j_call: TRBJ2-7
cdr3_nt: TGTGCCAGCAGTTACTACCACCCCACAGGGCAATACGAGCAGTACTTC
cdr3_aa: CASSYYHPTGQYEQYF

clone_size: few
v_call: TRBV28
d_call: .
j_call: TRBJ1-6
cdr3_nt: TGTGCCAGCCAGGCTCCCCTCAATTCACCCCTCCACTTT
cdr3_aa: CASQAPLNSPLHF

clone_size: few
v_call: TRBV24-1
d_call: .
j_call: TRBJ2-5
cdr3_nt: TGTGCCACCAGTGCATATGAGACCCAGTACTTC
cdr3_aa: CATSAYETQYF

clone_size: .
v_call: TRBV20-1
d_call: TRBD2
j_call: TRBJ2-3
cdr3_nt: TGCAGTGCTGGTACTAGCGGGAGTTGGTCAGATACGCAGTATTTT
cdr3_aa: CSAGTSGSWSDTQYF

clone_size: .
v_call: TRBV7-6
d_call: TRBD1
j_call: TRBJ2-7
cdr3_nt: TGTGCCAGCAGCCCCTCGGGACAGGGTTTCACCTACGAGCAGTACTTC
cdr3_aa: CASSPSGQGFTYEQYF

clone_size: few
v_call: TRBV20-1
d_call: .
j_call: TRBJ2-2
cdr3_nt: TGCAGTGCTTGGCAGCCCCTTTCCGGGGAGCTGTTTTTT
cdr3_aa: CSAWQPLSGELFF

clone_size: .
v_call: TRBV5-1
d_call: .
j_call: TRBJ2-2
cdr3_nt: TGCGCCAGCAGCTTGGTATATCCAGGGGAGAACCCCGGGGAGCTGTTTTTT
cdr3_aa: CASSLVYPGENPGELFF

clone_size: few
v_call: TRBV10-3
d_call: .
j_call: TRBJ1-6
cdr3_nt: TGTGCCATCAGGAAGGAGGGATCCTATAATTCACCCCTCCACTTT
cdr3_aa: CAIRKEGSYNSPLHF

clone_size: many
v_call: TRBV6-1
d_call: .
j_call: TRBJ1-1
cdr3_nt: TGTGCCAGCAGAGTGTGGGAACCTATGAACACTGAAGCTTTCTTT
cdr3_aa: CASRVWEPMNTEAFF

clone_size: few
v_call: TRBV4-3
d_call: .
j_call: TRBJ2-2
cdr3_nt: TGCGCCAGCAGCCAACACAGAGTACCGGCCACCGGGGAGCTGTTTTTT
cdr3_aa: CASSQHRVPATGELFF

clone_size: many
v_call: TRBV7-2
d_call: .
j_call: TRBJ2-1
cdr3_nt: TGTGCCAGCAGCTTAGGTAACAGGGTCAGTGAGCAGTTCTTC
cdr3_aa: CASSLGNRVSEQFF

clone_size: few
v_call: TRBV27
d_call: .
j_call: TRBJ2-1
cdr3_nt: TGTGCCAGCAGTTTGGGGTTCACCGATGAGCAGTTCTTC
cdr3_aa: CASSLGFTDEQFF

clone_size: few
v_call: TRBV29-1
d_call: .
j_call: TRBJ1-1
cdr3_nt: TGCAGCGTTAGGTCCCTAGCAGACACTGAAGCTTTCTTT
cdr3_aa: CSVRSLADTEAFF

clone_size: few
v_call: TRBV7-2
d_call: .
j_call: TRBJ1-3
cdr3_nt: TGTGCCAGCAGCTTTCCAAGCTCTGGAAACACCATATATTTT
cdr3_aa: CASSFPSSGNTIYF

clone_size: .
v_call: TRBV19
d_call: TRBD2
j_call: TRBJ2-2
cdr3_nt: TGTGCCAGTAGTTTCTGGACTAGCGGGAGAAACACCGGGGAGCTGTTTTTT
cdr3_aa: CASSFWTSGRNTGELFF

clone_size: few
v_call: TRBV20-1
d_call: .
j_call: TRBJ2-2
cdr3_nt: TGCAGTGCTAGAGATAGGATGGGGAGCACCGGGGAGCTGTTTTTT
cdr3_aa: CSARDRMGSTGELFF

clone_size: .
v_call: TRBV29-1
d_call: TRBD2
j_call: TRBJ2-7
cdr3_nt: TGCAGCGTTAAAGAACTAGCGGGAGAAAACGAGCAGTACTTC
cdr3_aa: CSVKELAGENEQYF